The present T cell receptor beta chain was sequenced within a study of shared T cell receptors in the human thymus. Method: immunoSEQ multiplex PCR; TCRdb's copy keeps in-frame clones and lacks some. This table holds about 660,000 clones, roughly 90% found once. CDR3 length equals 14 residues. Trimming took 5 bases from V and 5 from J; bases not matched to a gene: 6. Looked up from germline, CDR1 is SEHNR and CDR2 is FQNEAQ (reference sequence). Separately, the same data were catalogued under a study of human thymus T cells. That work states: In corrective heart surgery, resections were taken, and these provided the thymus tissue. In thymic and blood repertoires alike, V and J usage looked biased.

Sequenced: thymocytes. The chain links TRBV7-9 to TRBJ2-7; 10 bases are shared with TRBD1. The source of this sequence is a boy younger than two with a congenital heart defect. The CDR3 loop is CASSRDRGKDEQYF. CDR3 in DNA: TGTGCCAGCAGCCGGGACAGGGGTAAGGACGAGCAGTACTTC.